This section outlines one T cell receptor (beta chain) sequence together with its context. The authors made TCR beta cDNA from 400 to 550 ng total RNA with a constant-region primer. Researchers made the TCR beta libraries by running three nested multiplex PCR rounds with slightly modified ARM-PCR. Forward primers for TRBV1-TRBV30 and a C-beta reverse primer served the first two PCR rounds, at around 9 cycles each. From the multiplex PCR reads, TCRdb called clonotypes with MiXCR, one entry per CDR3 protein. This sample has 95,000 to 100,000 distinct CDR3 sequences, with around 66% found just once. Germline CDR1 SGHAT, CDR2 FQNNGV. V lost 0 bases and J lost 2, with 8 bases in between. This CDR3 is built from 14 residues. The entry originates in a study of tumor-infiltrating lymphocytes in primary liver carcinoma. Across the study: These patients were men and women whose ages were 30 to 69 years.

The source material, roughly 18-30 mg of unsorted bulk tissue, was used to co-extract RNA and DNA. The chain couples TRBV11-2 to TRBJ2-7, with D unclear. This clonotype originated in a woman aged 55-70 years with primary liver carcinoma and hepatitis B virus infection. The sample comprised liver tumor tissue from sampling region 2. Noted subset: tumor region T2, inferior pole. The CDR3 DNA reads TGTGCCAGCAGCTTAGACCCTGGGACCTACGAGCAGTACTTC. It yields the protein CASSLDPGTYEQYF.